This T cell receptor beta chain was captured by sequencing in a study of blood T cell repertoires in COVID-19. Background on the study: Some COVID-19 samples were acute and others convalescent; all came from the United States, Italy and Spain. T cells, B-cell-depleted T cells, or PBMCs provided the cDNA or gDNA that served as material.

Germline V gene sequence: CDR1 MGHRA, CDR2 YSYEKL. The CDR3 is 17 residues long. V dropped 0 bases and J dropped 2 bases, with 14 bases sitting between them. As handled by the study authors: Nucleated cell number was recorded as an estimate derived from reference gene primer amplification. The assay was immunoSEQ multiplex PCR, and TCRdb's table has in-frame clones only and misses some. V and J calls and clone size are copied from that table; D and trimming were computed from the DNA. The sample shows about 97,000 clones, about 83% of them seen only once. In this sample, this clone turned up once. This TCR came from a man between 35 and 55 years old with active or convalescent COVID-19. Sequencing was done on a sample of peripheral blood. The rearrangement links TRBV4-1 to TRBJ1-3; no clear D. DNA for the CDR3: TGCGCCAGCAGCCAAGATTCCCCGGTCCTTGCTGGAAACACCATATATTTT. This sequence encodes CASSQDSPVLAGNTIYF.